Listed below are T cell receptor beta chains from one sample, sequenced in a study of T cell responses to AZD1222 COVID-19 vaccine. Sequencing was performed with immunoSEQ multiplex PCR; in TCRdb, only in-frame clones are kept and a portion is missing. The table lists about 150,000 clones, 75% to 95% of them singletons. Sequencing was performed on peripheral blood, taken on day 0 of AZD1222 vaccination. Source of these receptors: an adult in good health. Both conserved end residues are part of each CDR3.

TRBV6-5	TRBJ1-6	CASRGNRGGSPLHF
TRBV12-3/TRBV12-4	TRBJ1-5	CASTRTGDQPQHF
TRBV5-6	TRBJ1-1	CASSQLGLMNTEAFF
TRBV9	TRBJ1-4	CASSPRGETNEKLFF
TRBV7-9	TRBJ2-7	CASSSGLARNEQYF
TRBV29-1	TRBJ2-5	CSVEVDRAVETQYF
TRBV18	TRBJ1-2	CASSPIDRPHNYGYTF
TRBV11-1	TRBJ1-1	CASSLGGRDSEAFF
TRBV4-1	TRBJ2-7	CASSQDSSGAAYEQYF
TRBV11-2	TRBJ1-2	CASSLDGRVFAYGYTF
TRBV14	TRBJ1-2	CASSWGATNYGYTF
TRBV28	TRBJ1-1	CASLRGGSITEAFF
TRBV27	TRBJ2-5	CASSLAGGALETQYF
TRBV27	TRBJ1-5	CASSLSNGGPQHF
TRBV7-3	TRBJ2-5	CASSLNVEEETQYF
TRBV11-2	TRBJ2-7	CASSLGRGSYYEQYF
TRBV28	TRBJ1-6	CASSPGQGFSPLHF
TRBV6-5	TRBJ1-1	CASSYDDGNTEAFF
TRBV6-5	TRBJ1-6	CASSYSRKDYSPLHF
TRBV24-1	TRBJ1-1	CATSDLAGTEAFF
TRBV29-1	TRBJ1-2	CSVGTDGYTF